The rows below give T cell receptor beta chains drawn from one sample of a study of CD8+CD57+ T cells in acquired aplastic anemia. TCRdb analysed the reads with MiXCR anew, one entry per CDR3 protein. The sample yields over 150,000 distinct CDR3 sequences, about 50% seen once. Sequencing used sorted CD4+, CD8+, or CD8+CD57+ T cells (not recorded which) from PBMCs. The source of these receptors is a human donor with aplastic anemia. Each CDR3 is given with its conserved first and last residue. A D gene is named only where the DNA matches it firmly. Part of the rows lack a size; the others show once, few, many or a class for expanded clones.

v_gene	abundance	d_gene	j_gene	CDR3nt	CDR3aa
TRBV12-3/TRBV12-4	NA	TRBD2	TRBJ2-3	TGTGCCAGCAGATACCTAGCGGGGGGGCGGACAGATACGCAGTATTTT	CASRYLAGGRTDTQYF
TRBV12-3/TRBV12-4	many	NA	TRBJ1-5	TGTGCCAGCAGCTACAACAATCAGCCCCAGCATTTT	CASSYNNQPQHF
TRBV20-1	NA	NA	TRBJ2-1	TGCAGTGCTAGAGTTGTGGGCAGGGGGGCCCACAATGAGCAGTTCTTC	CSARVVGRGAHNEQFF
TRBV24-1	NA	NA	TRBJ2-1	TGTGCCACCAGTCCTTCCAGGGGTGGGTTAGAGTTCTTC	CATSPSRGGLEFF
TRBV5-4	many	NA	TRBJ2-5	TGTGCCAGCAGCTTGGCCTCTAGCCCAGAGACCCAGTACTTC	CASSLASSPETQYF
TRBV18	NA	NA	TRBJ1-4	TGTGCCAGCTACGACAGGAATAATGAAAAACTGTTTTTT	CASYDRNNEKLFF
TRBV12-3/TRBV12-4	NA	TRBD2	TRBJ2-7	TGTGCCAGCAGAGTATCGGGACTAGCCTACGAGCAGTACTTC	CASRVSGLAYEQYF
TRBV24-1	many	NA	TRBJ2-2	TGTGCCACCAGTCACATTAACACCGGGGAGCTGTTTTTT	CATSHINTGELFF
TRBV30	few	TRBD1	TRBJ2-7	TGTGCCTGGAGTAGACCACCGACAGGGGGCGTGGTATACTTC	CAWSRPPTGGVVYF
TRBV19	NA	TRBD1	TRBJ2-7	TGTGCCAGTAGTAAAGATTCCGGGACAGGAGCCTACGAGCAGTACTTC	CASSKDSGTGAYEQYF
TRBV6-5	many	TRBD2	TRBJ2-7	TGTGCCAGCAGTTCCGGGACTAGCGGATACGAGCAGTACTTC	CASSSGTSGYEQYF
TRBV19	many	NA	TRBJ1-1	TGTGCCAGTGCCGGGATTTCGAACACTGAAGCTTTCTTT	CASAGISNTEAFF
TRBV19	NA	NA	TRBJ1-4	TGTGCCAGTAGGACCACAGACATGACGTATGAAAAACTGTTTTTT	CASRTTDMTYEKLFF
TRBV29-1	once	TRBD2	TRBJ2-3	TGCAGCGTTAGCGGGAGCGGCACAGATACGCAGTATTTT	CSVSGSGTDTQYF
TRBV24-1	NA	TRBD1	TRBJ2-5	TGTGCCACCAGAGCCGGGACAGGGGAGGAGACCCAGTACTTC	CATRAGTGEETQYF
TRBV24-1	NA	TRBD1	TRBJ1-2	TGTGCCACCAGTGATGGGCGACGGACAGGGTGGGGAGATGGCTACACCTTC	CATSDGRRTGWGDGYTF
TRBV19	few	NA	TRBJ1-2	TGTGCCACCTACGACCCACGCAGGGACGAAGGCTATGGCTACACCTTC	CATYDPRRDEGYGYTF
TRBV24-1	NA	TRBD2	TRBJ2-5	TGTGCCACCAAAGGAGCGGGAGGAGAGACCCAGTACTTC	CATKGAGGETQYF
TRBV10-3	few	TRBD2	TRBJ2-7	TGTGCCATCAGTGAGCCGGGACTAGCAGAAGTGGGCTCCTACGAGCAGTACTTC	CAISEPGLAEVGSYEQYF
TRBV7-9	many	NA	TRBJ1-4	TGTGCCAGCAGCTCGGACCTTAATGAAAAACTGTTTTTT	CASSSDLNEKLFF
TRBV5-6	once	NA	TRBJ1-5	TGTGCCAGCAGCCCACTAATAAATCAGCCCCAGCATTTT	CASSPLINQPQHF
TRBV19	NA	NA	TRBJ2-6	TGTGCCAGCCAGTGGTCTGGGGCCAACGTCCTGACTTTC	CASQWSGANVLTF
TRBV19	NA	NA	TRBJ2-2	TGTGCCAGTAGTATGGGGGCTGGGGAGCTGTCTTTT	CASSMGAGELSF
TRBV7-2	NA	NA	TRBJ1-2	TGTGCCAGCAGCTTAGCGTCAAGCGGCCTCTATGGCTACACCTTC	CASSLASSGLYGYTF
TRBV14	many	NA	TRBJ2-7	TGTGCCAGCAGCCAAGTGGCAATATGGCAGTACTTC	CASSQVAIWQYF
TRBV20-1	NA	NA	TRBJ2-7	TGCAGTGCTAGAGATCGTGGCGGCAGCGTCTACGAGCAGTACTTC	CSARDRGGSVYEQYF
TRBV9	NA	NA	TRBJ2-7	TGTGCCAGCAGCGTAGGGGACACGTACTACGAGCAGTACTTC	CASSVGDTYYEQYF
TRBV12-3/TRBV12-4	many	NA	TRBJ1-2	TGTGCCAGCAGTATAAGCTCTAACTATGGCTACACCTTC	CASSISSNYGYTF
TRBV10-3	NA	TRBD2	TRBJ2-1	TGTGCCATCAGTGAGTCTAGCGGGGAGGAGTTCTTC	CAISESSGEEFF
TRBV10-1	NA	NA	TRBJ2-5	TGCGCCAGCAGTGAGCCCTCGAGGGGGGTCGGAGAGACCCAGTACTTC	CASSEPSRGVGETQYF
TRBV19	NA	TRBD1	TRBJ1-5	TGTGCCACCGCCAGGGGGGGAAGCAATCAGCCCCAGCATTTT	CATARGGSNQPQHF
TRBV19	many	NA	TRBJ1-2	TGTGCCAGTAGTATAGAAGCTCGGCGGGTTCTTGGCTACACCTTC	CASSIEARRVLGYTF
TRBV7-6	NA	NA	TRBJ2-5	TGTGCCAGCAGCTTAGCGGTCGGAGGGGGCTCTGCGGCGGAGACCCAGTACTTC	CASSLAVGGGSAAETQYF
TRBV6-5	NA	NA	TRBJ2-7	TGTGCCAGCAGTTACTCGAGTCGGGGCTACGAGCAGTACTTC	CASSYSSRGYEQYF
TRBV30	NA	TRBD1	TRBJ1-4	TGTGCCTGTTACCGGGACAGGGCCTACTCAGGTGAAAAACTGTTTTTT	CACYRDRAYSGEKLFF
TRBV29-1	once	TRBD1	TRBJ1-1	TGCAGCGTTGAAGATCGAGACAGGGGTTACACTGAAGCTTTCTTT	CSVEDRDRGYTEAFF
TRBV2	many	NA	TRBJ2-3	TGTGCCAGCCATAGGGCGGGTACGCAGTATTTT	CASHRAGTQYF
TRBV19	many	NA	TRBJ2-1	TGTGCCAGTAGTATTCTCCTTGAGCGTGAGCAGTTCTTC	CASSILLEREQFF
TRBV29-1	NA	NA	TRBJ2-7	TGCAGCGTCGACCCGGGTGGCACCTATCTCTACGAGCAGTACTTC	CSVDPGGTYLYEQYF
TRBV7-6	NA	NA	TRBJ2-7	TGTGCCAGCAGCCAAGACGGCGCCGAGCAGTACTTC	CASSQDGAEQYF
TRBV5-1	many	NA	TRBJ1-2	TGCGCCAGCAGCTTGGGGCCTGGGGCGGAGGGCTATGGCTACACCTTC	CASSLGPGAEGYGYTF
TRBV2	many	NA	TRBJ1-3	TGTGCCAGCGCCTTCCTACAGCCCTCCTCTGGAAACACCATATATTTT	CASAFLQPSSGNTIYF
TRBV2	many	NA	TRBJ2-7	TGTGCCAGCAGCGGAGGACAGTACTACGAGCAGTACTTC	CASSGGQYYEQYF
TRBV19	NA	TRBD2	TRBJ2-7	TGTGCCAGTAGTATACTGGGGGGGAGCTACGAGCAGTACTTC	CASSILGGSYEQYF
TRBV7-8	NA	NA	TRBJ1-1	TGTGCCAGCAGCCACGACGTTATGAACACTGAAGCTTTCTTT	CASSHDVMNTEAFF
TRBV24-1	few	TRBD2	TRBJ2-3	TGTGCCACCAGCTTTAGCGGGGACACCACAGATACGCAGTATTTT	CATSFSGDTTDTQYF